This TCR beta chain was obtained from a study of T cells after yellow fever vaccination. Study-wide background: Fractions of low cell number were prepared using SMART-Seq v4 Ultra Low Input.

One entry per CDR3 protein results from TCRdb running MiXCR on the 5' RACE reads. The repertoire holds approximately 180,000 distinct CDR3 sequences, with 5.5% to 8% as singletons. Germline V CDR1 and CDR2: SGHKS, YYEKEE (reference sequence). Trimming shortened V by 0 bases and J by 0 bases, and 10 bases separated the two germline ends. The CDR3 spans 16 residues. This clonotype was found many times. The V and J genes are TRBV5-5 and TRBJ1-3, with D unclear. The TCR was taken from a man younger than 35 who received the YFV17D yellow fever vaccine. Here the sequenced sample was CD4+ T cells sorted from PBMCs, taken on the day of the first yellow fever vaccination. The CDR3 DNA reads TGTGCCAGCAGCTTGGAGCCCCGGTCCTCTGGAAACACCATATATTTT. It translates to CASSLEPRSSGNTIYF.